This entry is about one TCR beta chain. Its target is not known. It was 5'RACE with constant-segment primers that produced the TCR alpha and TCR beta cDNA libraries, which carried sample barcodes and UMIs. Via MiXCR, TCRdb re-called the 5' RACE reads, giving one row per CDR3 protein. The sample has around 120,000 distinct CDR3 sequences, more than 15% seen once. The ends were cut back, 3 bases at V and 11 bases at J, with 10 bases in the middle. The CDR3 runs 11 residues. CDR1 and CDR2 (germline): LGHDT, YNNKEL (reference sequence). The entry originates in a study of T-cell memory formation after mild COVID-19. At the level of the study: Clusters were largely donor specific.

Study conclusions and caveats: Pre-infection memory contained some responding clones, which suggested that cross-reactive memory had joined. The main location of contracting CD4+ clones was CM and EM, and that of contracting CD8+ clones was EMRA.

This TCR came from an adult woman who had mild COVID-19 (a few samples of this study predate the infection). Cell type and time point are not known. What was sequenced was PBMCs or a T cell subset sorted from them (not recorded which). V gene TRBV3-1 combines with J gene TRBJ1-1; no clear D. The CDR3, as DNA: TGTGCCAGCAGCCAGGGTTCAAGGGCTTTCTTT. Its translation is CASSQGSRAFF.